One and the same sample provided the 31 T cell receptor beta chains below, sequenced in a study of blood T cell repertoires in COVID-19. The data were produced by immunoSEQ multiplex PCR, yet TCRdb's version contains in-frame clones alone and is incomplete. Among 150,000 or so clones listed, over 65% were seen once. Sequenced sample: peripheral blood. Every receptor here comes from a woman of 80 years or more with active or convalescent COVID-19.

CDR3 residues: CASSQQGDYGYTF. CDR3 coding DNA: TGTGCCAGTAGTCAACAGGGAGACTATGGCTACACCTTC. This rearrangement joins TRBV19 to TRBJ1-2; D perhaps matches TRBD1 (6 bases). Germline V gene sequence: CDR1 LNHDA, CDR2 SQIVND (reference sequence). Trimming removed 5 bases from V and 3 bases from J, with 10 bases in between. The CDR3 is 13 residues long. Combining the CDR3 with reference TRBV19 and TRBJ1-2 gives the whole variable domain DGGITQSPKYLFRKEGQNVTLSCEQNLNHDAMYWYRQDPGQGLRLIYYSQIVNDFQKGDIAEGYSVSREKKESFPLTVTSAQKNPTAFYLCASSQQGDYGYTFGSGTRLTVV.

This clone turned up a few times. V usage is TRBV2 and J usage is TRBJ1-1; 8 nucleotides agree with TRBD1. The germline V gene encodes CDR1 SNHLY and CDR2 FYNNEI. The trim removed 7 bases at V and 0 bases at J, leaving 4 bases unmatched. CDR3 size: 14 residues. CDR3 DNA: TGTGCCAGCATAAGGGGACAGGTGAACACTGAAGCTTTCTTT. Translating it yields CASIRGQVNTEAFF.

The V call is TRBV30, the J call TRBJ2-2; D is undetermined. The CDR3 totals 14 residues. The germline V gene has CDR1 GTSNPN and CDR2 SVGIG (reference sequence). V lost 8 bases, J lost 3 bases, and 16 bases lay in between. CDR3 sequence: CATNPGTHTGELFF. The CDR3 region has the DNA TGTGCCACTAACCCCGGCACACACACCGGGGAGCTGTTTTTT. Variable domain in full (rest from reference TRBV30 and TRBJ2-2): SQTIHQWPATLVQPVGSPLSLECTVEGTSNPNLYWYRQAAGRGLQLLFYSVGIGQISSEVPQNLSASRPQDRQFILSSKKLLLSDSGFYLCATNPGTHTGELFFGEGSRLTVL.

The V and J genes are TRBV7-8 and TRBJ2-7; TRBD2 matches 8 bases. J gave up 2 bases and V 5 bases, and 5 bases lay outside the gene matches. The CDR3 consists of 14 residues. Germline V gene lookup returns CDR1 SGHVS and CDR2 FQNEAQ. The CDR3: CASSPGGGPYEQYF. CDR3 DNA: TGTGCCAGCAGCCCCGGGGGGGGCCCCTACGAGCAGTACTTC. Variable domain in full (rest from reference TRBV7-8 and TRBJ2-7): GAGVSQSPRYKVAKRGQDVALRCDPISGHVSLFWYQQALGQGPEFLTYFQNEAQLDKSGLPSDRFFAERPEGSVSTLKIQRTQQEDSAVYLCASSPGGGPYEQYFGPGTRLTVT.

The genes are TRBV7-8 and TRBJ1-5, with a possible D match to TRBD1 (5 bases). Germline assignment: CDR1 SGHVS and CDR2 FQNEAQ. With 0 bases removed from V and 3 bases from J, the gap between germline ends came to 9 bases. CDR3 length: 15 amino acids. CDR3 in DNA: TGTGCCAGCAGCTTAGCGTCAGGGTTCAATCAGCCCCAGCATTTT. Amino acids: CASSLASGFNQPQHF.

This clone was observed a few times. In DNA form, the CDR3 reads TGTGCCAGCAGCTCTACCTACGAGCAGTACTTC. It is translated as CASSSTYEQYF. The chain links TRBV7-9 to TRBJ2-7, with D hard to call. The CDR3 spans 11 residues. Germline loops: CDR1 SEHNR, CDR2 FQNEAQ (reference sequence). V lost 4 bases and J 2 bases, leaving 3 bases between the germline ends.

There are a few counts of this clone. The V gene is TRBV30, the J gene TRBJ1-4; D gene unclear. The germline gives CDR1 GTSNPN, CDR2 SVGIG (reference sequence). The CDR3 extends over 14 amino acids. Trimming left V 6 bases short and J 0 bases short, with 11 bases between. The chain's CDR3 is CACLRRATNEKLFF. CDR3 nucleotide sequence: TGTGCCTGTCTACGTAGAGCAACTAATGAAAAACTGTTTTTT.

This clone was detected ten times or more. The chain couples TRBV6-5 to TRBJ1-2; the D gene is possibly TRBD1 (5 bases). V lost 6 bases, J lost 4 bases, and 12 bases lay in between. The CDR3 spans 13 residues. Germline CDR1 MNHEY, CDR2 SVGAGI. CDR3 sequence reads: CASSLGGGYGYTF. The CDR3 nucleotides are TGTGCCAGCAGCCTGGGGGGAGGCTATGGCTACACCTTC.

V usage is TRBV20-1 and J usage is TRBJ1-3, with D unclear. The V end lost 3 bases, the J end lost 3 bases, and 3 bases lay between the germline ends. Germline CDR1 DFQATT, CDR2 SNEGSKA (reference sequence). The CDR3 is 11 residues long. The CDR3 spells CSASVGNTIYF. CDR3 DNA: TGCAGTGCTAGCGTTGGAAACACCATATATTTT.

This chain joins TRBV6-2 or TRBV6-3 and TRBJ2-1; TRBD2 is a possible D gene (6 bases). V was pared by 0 bases and J by 10 bases, with 19 bases between. Looked up from germline, CDR1 is MNHEY and CDR2 is SVGEGT. The CDR3 extends over 16 amino acids. The CDR3 nucleotides read TGTGCCAGCAGTTACTCTCGGGGTCCCTCACGGGGGGAGCAGTTCTTC. Translating it yields CASSYSRGPSRGEQFF.

This clone was detected only a few times. The chain uses TRBV7-2 and TRBJ1-4; D is perhaps TRBD1 (6 bases). Germline V gene data show CDR1 as SGHTA and CDR2 as FQGNSA. This CDR3 comprises 15 residues. The V gene lost 2 bases and the J gene lost 7 bases, with 14 bases spanning the gap. CDR3 protein: CASSLFGGGREKLFF. The CDR3, as DNA: TGTGCCAGCAGCTTATTTGGGGGCGGACGTGAAAAACTGTTTTTT.

This chain joins TRBV6-5 and TRBJ2-5; D possibly corresponds to TRBD2 (7 bases). V lost 6 bases and J 7 bases, leaving 21 bases between the germline ends. Germline V CDR1 and CDR2: MNHEY, SVGAGI. The CDR3 totals 15 residues. The CDR3 nucleotides read TGTGCCAGCAGCCCGGATGGGGGGGCCAAGGGGACCCAGTACTTC. Residues: CASSPDGGAKGTQYF.

V gene TRBV29-1 combines with J gene TRBJ1-2; 8 bases are shared with TRBD1. V was pared by 2 bases and J by 2 bases, with 7 bases of the junction left unmatched. There are 15 residues in the CDR3. The germline V gene has CDR1 SQVTM and CDR2 ANQGSEA. DNA for the CDR3: TGCAGCGTTGAACCGCGGAACAGGGGGAACTATGGCTACACCTTC. It encodes CSVEPRNRGNYGYTF.

The chain is built from TRBV3-1 (or the pseudogene TRBV3-2) and TRBJ1-2, with D possibly being TRBD1 (5 bases). V lost 2 bases to trimming and J lost 7 bases, with 11 bases between them. Per germline, CDR1 LGHDT and CDR2 YNNKEL (reference sequence). The CDR3 is 13 residues long. The CDR3 loop reads CASSQRAQGGYTF. The CDR3 DNA reads TGTGCCAGCAGCCAACGAGCCCAGGGTGGCTACACCTTC.

The chain uses TRBV5-1 and TRBJ1-1, with TRBD1 identical over 8 bases. Trimming cost V 2 bases and J 4 bases; bases outside gene matches: 4. Per germline, CDR1 SGHRS and CDR2 YFSETQ. The CDR3 spans 14 residues. The CDR3 sequence is CASSFTGGITEAFF. The CDR3, as DNA: TGCGCCAGCAGCTTCACAGGGGGTATCACTGAAGCTTTCTTT.

This chain links TRBV2 with TRBJ2-7, with D possibly matching TRBD2 (6 bases). Trimming stripped 3 bases from V and 4 bases from J, with 19 bases between. Looked up from germline, CDR1 is SNHLY and CDR2 is FYNNEI. This CDR3 is built from 16 residues. Here the CDR3 DNA reads TGTGCCAGCAGTGAGGCATTCGAAATGGGGGGATACGAGCAGTACTTC. Its protein is CASSEAFEMGGYEQYF.

This clone came up a few times. The genes are TRBV27 and TRBJ1-2, with 7 bases fitting TRBD1. The CDR3 contains 13 residues. V lost 5 bases, J lost 8 bases, and 8 bases stayed unmatched. The germline gives CDR1 MNHEY, CDR2 SMNVEV (reference sequence). CDR3 coding DNA: TGTGCCAGCAGTCCTGACAGGGCCGTCGGCTACACCTTC. Residues: CASSPDRAVGYTF.

The CDR3 DNA is TGTGCCAGCAATAACGGACAGAACAATGAGCAGTTCTTC. As protein: CASNNGQNNEQFF. The genes are TRBV6-5 and TRBJ2-1; D perhaps matches TRBD1 (6 bases). With 7 bases removed from V and 5 bases from J, the gap between germline ends came to 12 bases. Germline V gives CDR1 MNHEY, CDR2 SVGAGI. The CDR3 totals 13 residues.

This clone was seen more than once but under ten times. This chain links TRBV6-2 or TRBV6-3 with TRBJ1-5; 8 bases are a match to TRBD1. V shed 2 bases, J shed 5 bases, and the junction held 11 bases outside the gene matches. Germline values: CDR1 MNHEY, CDR2 SVGEGT. This CDR3 region has 17 residues. The CDR3 DNA reads as TGTGCCAGCAGTTACGACGGACAGGGCGGTGGGTATCAGCCCCAGCATTTT. This sequence encodes CASSYDGQGGGYQPQHF.

The V call is TRBV7-9, the J call TRBJ1-2; TRBD1 matches at 9 bases. V was clipped by 4 bases and J by 4 bases; unmatched bases: 7. Germline values: CDR1 SEHNR, CDR2 FQNEAQ (reference sequence). CDR3 length equals 15 residues. This CDR3 reads CASSSDRGGIYGYTF. CDR3 DNA: TGTGCCAGCAGCTCGGACAGGGGTGGCATCTATGGCTACACCTTC.

Worth noting for this clone: A much larger clone is a single base away; this may be a read error. The chain has TRBV6-4 and TRBJ1-5, with D maybe TRBD1 (5 bases). Germline CDR1 is MRHNA and CDR2 is SNTAGT. The V gene lost 6 bases and the J gene lost 2 bases, with 8 bases spanning the gap. The CDR3 runs 13 residues. The DNA of the CDR3 is TGTGCCAGCAGCCAACAGGGCAATCAGCCCCAGCATTTT. It encodes CASSQQGNQPQHF.

This clone was picked up a small number of times. This chain joins TRBV4-1 and TRBJ2-7, with a weak D call TRBD2 (7 bases). The CDR3 contains 16 residues. The germline V and J ends were trimmed by 4 bases and 3 bases, with 19 bases remaining between them. Per the germline V gene, CDR1 is MGHRA and CDR2 is YSYEKL. The CDR3 protein is CASSRDQGGGGYEQYF. CDR3 bases: TGCGCCAGCAGCCGGGACCAGGGAGGGGGTGGCTACGAGCAGTACTTC.

The rearrangement uses TRBV6-5 and TRBJ1-6; no definite D call. The CDR3 covers 14 residues. Germline V gives CDR1 MNHEY, CDR2 SVGAGI. Trimming removed 6 bases from V and 8 bases from J, with 14 bases in between. The CDR3 loop is CASSPRIGDSPLHF. CDR3 nucleotides: TGTGCCAGCAGCCCCAGGATCGGGGATTCACCCCTCCACTTT.

The V gene is TRBV9, the J gene TRBJ2-2; D might be TRBD1 (7 bases). Per germline, CDR1 SGDLS and CDR2 YYNGEE. The germline V and J ends were trimmed by 4 bases and 16 bases, with 20 bases remaining between them. This CDR3 has 13 amino acids. The CDR3 loop is CASSPRGAGGQFF. The CDR3 coding sequence is TGTGCCAGCAGCCCCCGCGGGGCAGGGGGTCAGTTTTTT.

This clone was observed a single time. This chain uses TRBV18 with TRBJ2-7; D not resolved. Germline V lookup: CDR1 KGHSH, CDR2 LQKENI. Trimming pared 6 bases from V and 2 bases from J, leaving 11 bases between. The CDR3 sequence is 13 residues long. This chain's CDR3 is CASSPSVAYEQYF. The DNA for the CDR3 is TGTGCCAGCTCCCCTTCTGTTGCCTACGAGCAGTACTTC.

The chain couples TRBV28 to TRBJ1-2, with TRBD1 as a possible D gene (5 bases). This CDR3 has 13 residues. Between the trimmed V and J ends, which lost 3 bases and 4 bases, there was a span of 9 bases. Looked up from germline, CDR1 is MDHEN and CDR2 is SYDVKM. The CDR3 DNA reads as TGTGCCAGCAGTTTGCAGGGATTCTATGGCTACACCTTC. This sequence encodes CASSLQGFYGYTF.

The chain links TRBV2 to TRBJ1-1; the D gene is possibly TRBD1 (6 bases). With 10 bases removed from V and 1 base from J, the gap between germline ends came to 19 bases. CDR1 SNHLY and CDR2 FYNNEI come from the germline V gene. The length of the CDR3 is 15 residues. CDR3 nucleotides: TGTGCCACCAATAAAAACGGACAGAAGAACACTGAAGCTTTCTTT. As protein: CATNKNGQKNTEAFF.

The V gene is TRBV10-3, the J gene TRBJ2-3; the match to TRBD2 covers 7 bases. This CDR3 region has 16 residues. Germline lookup yields CDR1 ENHRY and CDR2 SYGVKD. The junction had 8 bases not matched to a gene; V was cut back by 3 bases and J by 2 bases. Written as DNA, the CDR3 is TGTGCCATCAGTGACCCGAGCGGGACCAACACAGATACGCAGTATTTT. Translation: CAISDPSGTNTDTQYF.

The V and J genes are TRBV27 and TRBJ2-7; D gene uncertain. Germline loops: CDR1 MNHEY, CDR2 SMNVEV (reference sequence). V lost 3 bases to trimming and J lost 0 bases, with 6 bases between them. The length of the CDR3 is 13 residues. The CDR3 DNA is TGTGCCAGCAGTTTTCTTAGCTCCTACGAGCAGTACTTC. Amino acids: CASSFLSSYEQYF.

This clone was observed a few times. The chain is built from TRBV5-1 and TRBJ2-1; no clear D. This CDR3 comprises 14 residues. V lost 6 bases and J 1 base, leaving 11 bases between the germline ends. Germline V gene lookup returns CDR1 SGHRS and CDR2 YFSETQ. CDR3 nucleotide sequence: TGCGCCAGCAAGGCGGCGGAGTCCTACAATGAGCAGTTCTTC. Translation gives CASKAAESYNEQFF.

The V call is TRBV6-6, the J call TRBJ1-2; D is possibly TRBD1 (6 bases). Trimming removed 6 bases at V and 7 bases at J, with 18 bases between. Germline lookup yields CDR1 MNHNY and CDR2 SVGAGI (reference sequence). This CDR3 has 14 amino acids. The CDR3 spells CASRRGWELAGYTF. The DNA of the CDR3 is TGTGCCAGCAGGAGGGGGTGGGAGCTCGCTGGCTACACCTTC.